Below, 9 T cell receptor beta chains from the same sample are listed, as sequenced in a study of regulatory T cells in long-lasting Graves disease (dated by TCRdb to the early 2020s). The time point label, read with the paper, signifies: newly diagnosed GD, antithyroid drugs for less than 3 months. For both TCR sequencing and RNA sequencing, RNA was extracted from PBMCs in TRIzol. The library was built by means of multiplex PCR. Instrument on record: Illumina HiSeq 4000. To build TCR beta libraries, CDR3 regions were amplified by Arm-PCR using iRepertoire HTBI primers. TCRdb reworked the public reads: Q25 trimming with fastp, MiXCR clone assembly, productive beta chains retained. Rows with a matching CDR3 protein are joined into one entry that keeps the most common DNA and genes. This sample gives around 480,000 distinct CDR3 sequences in total; about 17% of them show up just once. The top ten clonotypes cover over 9% of the sample.

The same specimen was also included in a second study, on T cells in Graves' hyperthyroidism and ophthalmopathy.

The sample here was peripheral blood mononuclear cells (PBMCs), taken at new diagnosis, from a patient treated with antithyroid drugs. The receptors shown here come from a man aged 40-55 years with Graves disease. Donor details come from another sample of the same person, matched by shared clones.

This clonotype was observed at least ten times. The chain is built from TRBV28 and TRBJ1-6, with D hard to call. The CDR3 is 14 amino acids. Germline CDR1 MDHEN, CDR2 SYDVKM. Trimming removed 3 bases from V and 4 bases from J, with 7 bases in between. As DNA, the CDR3 is TGTGCCAGCAGTTTTGGGCAATATAATTCACCCCTCCACTTT. Protein product: CASSFGQYNSPLHF.

This clonotype was counted many times. V usage is TRBV5-1 and J usage is TRBJ2-1; TRBD2 matches at 9 bases. V shed 4 bases, J shed 7 bases, and the junction held 6 bases outside the gene matches. This CDR3 comprises 14 residues. Germline CDR1 and CDR2: SGHRS and YFSETQ. The CDR3 DNA sequence: TGCGCCAGCAGCCCCGCGGGGGGGGCGAATGAGCAGTTCTTC. It specifies CASSPAGGANEQFF.

The chain recombines TRBV2 with TRBJ2-1; D is unresolved. The CDR3 extends over 12 amino acids. CDR1 and CDR2 (germline): SNHLY, FYNNEI. V lost 7 bases to trimming and J lost 6 bases, with 10 bases between them. Written as DNA, the CDR3 is TGTGCCAGCATAGTCTTCGTCAATGAGCAGTTCTTC. Its protein product is CASIVFVNEQFF.

The genes are TRBV6-2 or TRBV6-3 and TRBJ1-5, with 8 bases matching TRBD1. Germline CDR1 and CDR2: MNHEY and SVGEGT. The CDR3 loop spans 15 amino acids. V lost 6 bases to trimming and J lost 6 bases; unmatched junction nucleotides: 10. Written as DNA, the CDR3 is TGTGCCAGCAGGACAGGGGCGACGTTTGGTCAGCCCCAGCATTTT. Translating it yields CASRTGATFGQPQHF.

V usage is TRBV6-2 or TRBV6-3 and J usage is TRBJ1-2; D not resolved. Looked up from germline, CDR1 is MNHEY and CDR2 is SVGEGT. Between the trimmed V and J ends, which lost 0 bases and 4 bases, there was a span of 12 bases. The CDR3 extends over 15 amino acids. CDR3 amino acids: CASSYSTISTYGYTF. The CDR3 region has the DNA TGTGCCAGCAGTTACTCGACTATCTCAACCTATGGCTACACCTTC.

This clonotype has a handful of counts. The V call is TRBV2, the J call TRBJ2-3, with TRBD2 matching over 12 bases. The CDR3 sequence is 14 residues long. After removal of 8 bases from V and 3 bases from J, the junction contained 3 bases not matched to a gene. Germline V CDR1 and CDR2: SNHLY, FYNNEI. The CDR3 here is CASGLAGLTDTQYF. In nucleotides, the CDR3 is TGTGCCAGCGGACTAGCGGGATTGACAGATACGCAGTATTTT.

V is TRBV5-4 and J is TRBJ1-5; weak D call: TRBD1 (5 bases). The CDR3 extends over 14 amino acids. Germline V gives CDR1 SGHNT, CDR2 YYREEE (reference sequence). Deletions cut 4 bases from V and 8 bases from J, with 16 bases between. The CDR3 reads CASSVGPTREPQHF. The CDR3 nucleotides are TGTGCCAGCAGCGTCGGACCCACCAGGGAGCCCCAGCATTTT.

This clonotype appeared a few times. An end of the junction does not agree with germline; a read error may underlie this. The chain has TRBV19 and TRBJ1-2, with TRBD1 matching over 7 bases. This CDR3 is built from 15 residues. The V gene's germline CDR1 is LNHDA and CDR2 SQIVND (reference sequence). CDR3: CASRATGRTNYDYTF. The CDR3 DNA sequence: TGTGCCAGTAGAGCGACAGGGCGAACTAACTATGACTACACCTTC.

This rearrangement joins TRBV12-3 or TRBV12-4 to TRBJ2-4; TRBD1 matches at 12 bases. J lost 3 bases, V lost 7 bases, and 16 bases had no gene match. The CDR3 has 19 residues. CDR3 DNA sequence: TGTGCCAGCAACCTACCTCCGGGACAGGGGGCTATAAGCAAAAACATTCAGTACTTC. Encoded protein: CASNLPPGQGAISKNIQYF.